A selection of T cell receptor beta chains follows, all from one sample in a study of chemoradiotherapy in HPV16-positive cancers. Generated by immunoSEQ multiplex PCR, the TCRdb table keeps only in-frame clones and is missing some. The sample holds about 7,000 clones, about 75% seen once. This material was collected from a patient who underwent chemoradiotherapy. These receptors were taken from a human donor with HPV-associated anogenital cancer. CDR3s include the opening cysteine and the closing phenylalanine or tryptophan. The order of the fields is V gene, clone size, J gene, D gene, CDR3 protein, CDR3 DNA. The D gene is left open where the match is weak. Size is omitted from some rows. Given values are once, few, many or a class for expanded clones.

>TRBV7-9|.|TRBJ1-2|.
CASRKGESNYGYTF
TGTGCCAGCAGGAAAGGGGAGTCCAACTATGGCTACACCTTC
>TRBV28|.|TRBJ2-7|TRBD2
CASSRPPGLEQYF
TGTGCCAGCAGCCGCCCTCCGGGACTAGAGCAGTACTTC
>TRBV7-3|once|TRBJ1-1|.
CASSSAQNTEAFF
TGTGCCAGCAGCTCCGCCCAGAACACTGAAGCTTTCTTT
>TRBV6-5|.|TRBJ1-4|.
CASKDLRGEKLFF
TGTGCCAGCAAAGACCTTAGGGGTGAAAAACTGTTTTTT
>TRBV18|.|TRBJ1-1|TRBD1
CASSPGTGGQFGNTEAFF
TGTGCCAGCTCACCAGGGACAGGGGGCCAATTTGGGAACACTGAAGCTTTCTTT
>TRBV11-3|.|TRBJ1-2|.
CASSQTQGGYTF
TGTGCCAGCAGCCAGACACAGGGCGGCTACACCTTC
>TRBV7-8|.|TRBJ1-2|TRBD1
CASSSLTGGHYGYTF
TGTGCCAGCAGTTCTTTGACAGGGGGCCACTATGGCTACACCTTC
>TRBV19|.|TRBJ2-7|TRBD2
CASSRREARREQYF
TGTGCCAGTAGTAGGCGGGAGGCACGGAGGGAGCAGTACTTC
>TRBV4-1|.|TRBJ1-2|.
CASSQMGLYGYTF
TGCGCCAGCAGCCAAATGGGGCTTTATGGCTACACCTTC
>TRBV2|.|TRBJ1-4|.
CASVLYRDNEKLFF
TGTGCCAGTGTCCTATACCGGGACAACGAAAAACTGTTTTTT
>TRBV11-2|.|TRBJ2-1|.
CASSLHSYNEQFF
TGTGCCAGCAGCTTGCACTCCTACAATGAGCAGTTCTTC
>TRBV12-5|.|TRBJ2-3|.
CASGLLTGQYF
TGTGCTAGTGGTTTGCTAACCGGGCAGTATTTT
>TRBV19|.|TRBJ1-1|.
CAQERGPEAFF
TGTGCCCAAGAGCGGGGCCCTGAAGCTTTCTTT
>TRBV10-3|.|TRBJ1-2|.
CANPQPNYGYTF
TGTGCCAACCCACAACCTAACTATGGCTACACCTTC
>TRBV5-4|few|TRBJ2-5|.
CASSPVGQPLTATQYF
TGTGCCAGCAGCCCGGTAGGACAGCCCCTTACTGCGACCCAGTACTTC
>TRBV5-4|once|TRBJ2-3|TRBD2
CASSFGGGASDTQYF
TGTGCCAGCAGCTTCGGCGGGGGGGCCTCAGATACGCAGTATTTT
>TRBV18|.|TRBJ1-5|.
CASSPLGGSNQPQHF
TGTGCCAGCTCACCCCTGGGGGGAAGCAATCAGCCCCAGCATTTT
>TRBV5-1|.|TRBJ1-1|.
CASSLGWGSLNTEAFF
TGCGCCAGCAGCTTGGGGTGGGGATCCTTAAACACTGAAGCTTTCTTT
>TRBV2|.|TRBJ1-5|.
CASSLQVSNQPQHF
TGTGCCAGCAGCTTGCAAGTAAGCAATCAGCCCCAGCATTTT
>TRBV2|few|TRBJ1-6|.
CASSELKNSPLHF
TGTGCCAGCAGTGAACTGAAAAATTCACCCCTCCACTTT
>TRBV14|.|TRBJ1-4|.
CASSQLTGEKLFF
TGTGCCAGCAGCCAACTAACGGGTGAAAAACTGTTTTTT
>TRBV9|.|TRBJ1-1|.
CASSGSSNRAYQNTEAFF
TGTGCCAGCAGCGGTTCGTCGAACAGGGCCTACCAGAACACTGAAGCTTTCTTT
>TRBV12-2|.|TRBJ2-7|.
CASRHLAGGHEQYF
TGTGCAAGTCGTCACCTAGCGGGAGGTCACGAGCAGTACTTC
>TRBV30|.|TRBJ2-3|.
CAWSPGQAPTDTQYF
TGTGCCTGGAGTCCTGGTCAGGCGCCTACAGATACGCAGTATTTT
>TRBV5-6|.|TRBJ2-7|TRBD1
CASSRDSLYEQYF
TGTGCCAGCAGCCGGGACAGCCTCTACGAGCAGTACTTC
>TRBV14|.|TRBJ2-3|.
CASSLGGTRADTQYF
TGTGCCAGCAGCCTAGGGGGGACAAGAGCCGATACGCAGTATTTT
>TRBV10-2|.|TRBJ2-7|.
CASSDSPGRGSYEQYF
TGCGCCAGCAGTGATTCTCCGGGACGGGGCTCCTACGAGCAGTACTTC
>TRBV6-5|.|TRBJ1-1|.
CASSPGTPEAFF
TGTGCCAGCAGCCCCGGGACTCCTGAAGCTTTCTTT
>TRBV5-6|.|TRBJ2-1|.
CASSPRGIGIGSYNEQFF
TGTGCCAGCAGCCCCCGCGGGATAGGGATAGGCTCCTACAATGAGCAGTTCTTC
>TRBV18|once|TRBJ1-1|.
CASRGQENTEAFF
TGTGCCAGCCGGGGGCAGGAGAACACTGAAGCTTTCTTT
>TRBV5-6|.|TRBJ1-5|TRBD1
CASSRGQTDQPQHF
TGTGCCAGCAGCAGGGGACAGACGGATCAGCCCCAGCATTTT